This T cell receptor beta chain is drawn from a study of T cells in Graves' hyperthyroidism and ophthalmopathy. General study findings and limits: Most clonotypes that expanded in the thyroid above 0.001 also showed up in blood.

This clonotype was counted a single time. The antigen is undetermined. Source material for PBMCs was over 7.5 ml fresh peripheral blood. The germline gives CDR1 SGHTA, CDR2 FQGNSA. V was trimmed by 2 bases and J by 3 bases, leaving 10 bases between them. The CDR3 totals 15 residues. TCR beta CDR3 region amplification was performed from RNA transcripts. TCR CDR3 regions were first amplified by RT-PCR with HTBI primers. TCRdb redid the calling of the multiplex PCR reads with MiXCR, one entry per CDR3 protein. The data contain under 450,000 distinct CDR3 sequences, approximately 14% of them seen just once; the ten biggest clones take up roughly 7.4%.

The V gene is TRBV7-2, the J gene TRBJ2-2; D is possibly TRBD2 (5 bases). The sequence came from a woman aged 18-30 years with Graves' hyperthyroidism. Sequencing used blood. CDR3 residues: CASSLFKDYTGELFF. CDR3 nucleotide sequence: TGTGCCAGCAGCTTATTTAAGGACTACACCGGGGAGCTGTTTTTT.